This TCR beta chain was sequenced for a study of T cells in Graves' hyperthyroidism and ophthalmopathy. Study-wide points: Ophthalmopathy was distinguished from stable hyperthyroidism by 13 V-J signatures. Most clonotypes expanded in thyroid above 0.001 were likewise present in blood.

V lost 5 bases, J lost 3 bases, and 12 bases lay in between. Germline V gene lookup returns CDR1 SGHTA and CDR2 FQGNSA. The CDR3 has 14 amino acids. These patients, aged 18 to 65, had recently diagnosed hyperthyroidism lasting under 2 months. Sampled blood dates from first hyperthyroidism diagnosis, and it precedes any ophthalmopathy symptoms. A note on this clonotype: The antigen is unknown.

What was amplified from RNA transcripts were TCR beta CDR3 regions. The TCR CDR3 was amplified in a first-round RT-PCR using the HTBI primer set. TCRdb fed the multiplex PCR reads into MiXCR, producing one record per CDR3 protein. This table has approximately 360,000 distinct CDR3 sequences, more than 15% appearing once. Sequencing was carried out using blood. The receptor was isolated from a young woman with Graves' hyperthyroidism that later progressed to Graves' ophthalmopathy. This chain joins TRBV7-2 and TRBJ2-3; tentative D call: TRBD2 (6 bases). The CDR3 spells CASSHLAATDTQYF. The DNA of the CDR3 is TGTGCCAGCAGCCACTTAGCGGCGACAGATACGCAGTATTTT.